Detailed here is one TCR beta chain. Its matching antigen is unknown. TCRdb re-analyzed the 5' RACE reads; it lists each CDR3 protein once, without DNA. Its table lists about 430,000 distinct CDR3 sequences. Germline CDR1 and CDR2: KGHDR and SFDVKD. The CDR3 length is 13 residues. This entry comes from a study of T cells expressing NK-cell markers. General study points: Topping the CD3+CD56-NKG2C+ fraction as well were these clonotypes, in a handful of donors.

This TCR was recovered from a woman in her forties or fifties in good health. Sequencing used blood T cells: a sorted CD56 or NKG2C T cell subset, CD4+ or CD8+ T cells, or bulk PBMC T cells (not recorded which). This chain uses TRBV24-1 with TRBJ1-1. CDR3 loop: CATRRGGNTEAFF.